Listed here is a single T cell receptor beta chain. Its antigen remains unidentified. There are no base qualities to consult, and no much larger clone falls within one base. This record belongs to a study of T cell responses to AZD1222 COVID-19 vaccine (dated by TCRdb to the early 2020s). In the study overall: A total of 233 trial participants underwent TCR sequencing, of whom roughly 210 had received two doses of AZD1222 and 26 had received two doses of the MenACWY control vaccine. Enrollment into the trials was organized by age into subgroups of 18-55, 56-69 and 70-plus years, and those subgroups contained roughly 150, 30 and 60 TCR-sequenced participants, respectively. The research as a whole found: Reportedly, close to half of the unique spike-specific TCRs recognized epitopes lying outside the regions that are mutated in the B.1.351 and B.1.1.7 variants. Spike-specific TCR breadth and depth rose significantly after two AZD1222 doses compared with day 0 and with MenACWY recipients. The 56-69-year group was small, and its depth increase did not reach significance, likely because of low power. Because no samples from the day 14 peak response were available, repertoires could be characterized only after the peak T cell response. Participants were mostly white British, with more females than males. The authors suggested clonal diversity may have been underestimated. CD4 TCRs associated with the vaccine covered the entire spike protein, and the dominant responses were in regions 160-218 and 743-854. Conclusions about previously exposed vaccinees were limited because only six or seven AZD1222 recipients were SARS-CoV-2 seropositive at baseline.

The CDR3 contains 14 residues, cysteine and phenylalanine counted. The retained sequence is limited to the CDR3, 42 bases, with the frame set at the first base. Trimming accounts for 3 bases at V and 3 bases at J, while the number of junction bases matched to no gene is 2. CDR1 SNHLY and CDR2 FYNNEI were looked up in the germline V gene. The CDR3 regions of human TCRbeta chains were analyzed by immunosequencing. From the authors' description of their analysis: TCRs in the repertoires were matched against a reference library of SARS-CoV-2-specific TCRs that had been generated with the MIRA antigen-specificity platform. Breadth was defined as the fraction of unique TCRs that were SARS-CoV-2-associated, and depth was defined as the fraction of total T cells that were SARS-CoV-2-associated. Using the MIRA data, each spike-specific TCR was mapped to the spike region that the TCR reacts to and placed in a CD4 or CD8 class. Log10-transformed breadth and depth values were compared by one-way ANOVA with Sidak's multiple comparisons tests. TCRdb holds this immuneACCESS table with in-frame rearrangements only. Some clones are missing; in checked studies, unresolved V genes explain under half, and the rest has no known cause. Clone size and the V and J calls come from that table; the DNA yielded D and trimming. Within this sample are roughly 200,000 clones, with 85% to 95% of them counted one time only. The ten largest account for about 3.6% of the sample.

The sample's time point label is to be understood as: about 28 days (+/-7) after the second vaccine dose. The sample's treatment or condition, from its label and the paper: meningococcal conjugate vaccine given as trial control. Vaccinee samples were obtained from the UK trials COV001 and COV002, which included a single-blind randomized controlled phase 2/3 trial of AZD1222 (ChAdOx1 nCoV-19) in healthy adults. Trial participant PBMC samples were collected at day 0 and day 28 after the second dose for TCRbeta chain sequencing. The TCR sequence derives from an adult who received the MenACWY meningococcal vaccine as a control. The material sequenced was peripheral blood, taken 28 days after the second dose of the MenACWY control vaccine. The V and J genes are TRBV2 and TRBJ1-2, with 9 bases in between that match TRBD1. The CDR3 protein is CASSDTGGYYGYTF. The nucleotides read TGTGCCAGCAGTGATACAGGGGGCTACTATGGCTACACCTTC.